The next 9 T cell receptor beta chains were all read from a single sample in a study of T cells in Graves' hyperthyroidism and ophthalmopathy. Regions amplified from RNA transcripts were the TCR beta CDR3 regions. First-round RT-PCR with HTBI primers amplified the TCR CDR3 region. TCRdb called the multiplex PCR reads again in MiXCR, with one record for every CDR3 protein. This sample has 330,000 or so distinct CDR3 sequences; less than 20% occur once, and the top ten carry about a sixth. Sequencing was done on a sample of blood. The receptor source for this set is a middle-aged woman with Graves' ophthalmopathy.

In the case of this clonotype: A read error may explain this, as a much larger clone is one base away. CDR3 sequence (DNA): TGTGCCAGCACGGCCGCCAGGGCCAAGCTGTCTGGGGCCAACGTCCCGACTTTC. Its translation: CASTAARAKLSGANVPTF. V usage is TRBV28 and J usage is TRBJ2-6, with a possible D match to TRBD1 (5 bases). CDR1 is MDHEN, CDR2 SYDVKM, per germline. The CDR3 loop spans 18 amino acids.

The chain recombines TRBV3-1 with TRBJ2-5; the match to TRBD2 covers 12 bases. Germline-derived CDR1 and CDR2 are LGHDT and YNNKEL (reference sequence). The length of the CDR3 is 17 residues. Trimming at V came to 1 base and at J to 4 bases, leaving 7 bases not matched to a gene. The CDR3 loop reads CASSQVRLAGVGETQYF. The CDR3 DNA follows: TGTGCCAGCAGCCAAGTAAGACTAGCGGGAGTAGGAGAGACCCAGTACTTC.

The chain has TRBV28 and TRBJ1-5; D remains ambiguous. CDR1 and CDR2 (germline): MDHEN, SYDVKM. This CDR3 has 14 residues. The V gene lost 6 bases and the J gene lost 7 bases, with 16 bases spanning the gap. Here the CDR3 DNA reads TGTGCCAGCAGGCGACCGGGCGGAGGACAGCCCCAGCATTTT. Translating gives CASRRPGGGQPQHF. Full variable domain (rest looked up from reference TRBV28 and TRBJ1-5): DVKVTQSSRYLVKRTGEKVFLECVQDMDHENMFWYRQDPGLGLRLIYFSYDVKMKEKGDIPEGYSVSREKKERFSLILESASTNQTSMYLCASRRPGGGQPQHFGDGTRLSIL.

This clonotype has ten or more counts. The rearrangement links TRBV30 to TRBJ1-1; D possibly corresponds to TRBD1 (5 bases). The CDR3 spans 13 residues. The germline gives CDR1 GTSNPN, CDR2 SVGIG (reference sequence). V was clipped by 3 bases and J by 0 bases, with 8 bases between them. The CDR3 is CAWSGGMNTEAFF. CDR3 in DNA: TGTGCCTGGAGCGGGGGGATGAACACTGAAGCTTTCTTT.

In this sample, this clonotype turned up many times. The CDR3 loop reads CASSLVLAGVKNTGELFF. CDR3 sequence (DNA): TGTGCCAGCAGCTTAGTGCTAGCGGGAGTGAAGAACACCGGGGAGCTGTTTTTT. The chain combines TRBV7-8 with TRBJ2-2; 10 bases align to TRBD2. CDR3 length: 18 amino acids. Germline trimming cut 1 base from V and 1 base from J; bases unmatched to any gene: 6. Germline loops: CDR1 SGHVS, CDR2 FQNEAQ.

In this sample, this clonotype turned up many times. This chain joins TRBV5-1 and TRBJ1-1; the D gene is possibly TRBD1 (6 bases). This CDR3 has 16 residues. The V gene lost 3 bases and the J gene lost 2 bases, with 17 bases spanning the gap. The germline V gene encodes CDR1 SGHRS and CDR2 YFSETQ. CDR3 amino acids: CASSSNPGEVNTEAFF. The CDR3 DNA reads as TGCGCCAGCAGCTCCAACCCAGGGGAAGTCAACACTGAAGCTTTCTTT.

The V and J genes are TRBV29-1 and TRBJ1-3; tentatively, D is TRBD1 (6 bases). V was trimmed by 6 bases and J by 2 bases, leaving 11 bases between them. The CDR3 is 13 amino acids. Germline CDR1 SQVTM, CDR2 ANQGSEA. The CDR3 is CSVLTGPGNTIYF. CDR3 DNA sequence: TGCAGCGTATTGACAGGTCCTGGAAACACCATATATTTT.

This clonotype appeared many times. One base away lies a much larger clone, so this may be a sequencing read error. This chain uses TRBV7-2 with TRBJ2-5; a weak D match, TRBD1 (6 bases). From germline, CDR1 is SGHTA and CDR2 FQGNSA. Deletions cut 2 bases from V and 13 bases from J, with 20 bases between. The length of the CDR3 is 14 residues. Here the CDR3 reads CASSLSILSGARYF. CDR3 DNA: TGTGCCAGCAGCTTAAGTATCCTGTCAGGGGCCCGGTACTTC.

The table lists this clonotype with many counts. This sequence joins TRBV20-1 and TRBJ2-7; D remains unclear. With 2 bases removed from V and 0 bases from J, the gap between germline ends came to 14 bases. Germline V lookup: CDR1 DFQATT, CDR2 SNEGSKA (reference sequence). This CDR3 contains 15 residues. CDR3 protein: CSARTSGTSSYEQYF. The CDR3 region has the DNA TGCAGTGCTAGAACCTCTGGTACAAGCTCCTACGAGCAGTACTTC.